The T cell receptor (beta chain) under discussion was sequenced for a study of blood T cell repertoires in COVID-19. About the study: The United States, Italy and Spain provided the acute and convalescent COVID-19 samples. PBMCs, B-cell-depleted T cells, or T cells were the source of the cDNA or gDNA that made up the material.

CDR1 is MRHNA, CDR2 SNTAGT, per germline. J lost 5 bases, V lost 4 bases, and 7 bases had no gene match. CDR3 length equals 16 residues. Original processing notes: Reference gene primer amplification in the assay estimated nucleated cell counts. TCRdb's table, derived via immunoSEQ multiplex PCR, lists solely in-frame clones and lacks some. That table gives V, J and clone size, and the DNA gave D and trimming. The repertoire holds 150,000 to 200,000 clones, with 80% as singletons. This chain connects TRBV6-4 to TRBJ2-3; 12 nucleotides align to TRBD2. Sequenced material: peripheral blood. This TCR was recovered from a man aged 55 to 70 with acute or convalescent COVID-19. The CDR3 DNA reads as TGTGCCAGCAGTGCTTCTAGCGGGGGGGCGGAAGATACGCAGTATTTT. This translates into CASSASSGGAEDTQYF.